Following are 23 T cell receptor beta chains from one sample sequenced in a study of shared clonotypes between healthy human individuals. TCRdb's table, derived via immunoSEQ multiplex PCR, lists solely in-frame clones and lacks some. Counted here are 1,400,000 or so clones, approximately 98.5% occurring once; the ten biggest clones make up 0.36%. The sequencing input was naive CD4+ T cells sorted from blood. Subset in this sample: CD45RA+ positively selected. The receptors were gathered from a man younger than 45 in good health.

In DNA form, the CDR3 reads TGTGCCAGTAGTACCCTAGCGGGAGCGGGCACCGGGGAGCTGTTTTTT. Its translation: CASSTLAGAGTGELFF. V and J are TRBV19 and TRBJ2-2, with TRBD2 matching over 10 bases. Germline CDR1 LNHDA, CDR2 SQIVND (reference sequence). Trimming at V came to 4 bases and at J to 4 bases, leaving 6 bases not matched to a gene. The CDR3 covers 16 residues.

The chain couples TRBV5-4 to TRBJ2-7, with a possible D match to TRBD2 (6 bases). Trimming left V 3 bases short and J 0 bases short, with 13 bases between. The CDR3 totals 15 residues. Germline loops: CDR1 SGHNT, CDR2 YYREEE (reference sequence). CDR3 residues: CASSSASGLSYEQYF. DNA for the CDR3: TGTGCCAGCAGCTCAGCCTCGGGACTCTCCTACGAGCAGTACTTC.

V is TRBV29-1 and J is TRBJ2-3; TRBD2 aligns across 10 bases. The CDR3 consists of 17 residues. J was trimmed by 3 bases and V by 4 bases; bases with no gene match: 13. CDR1 and CDR2 (germline): SQVTM, ANQGSEA. The CDR3 bases are TGCAGCGTTGTTGGGACCAGCGGGAGGGGGGGGACAGATACGCAGTATTTT. This codes for CSVVGTSGRGGTDTQYF.

This clone was detected only once. V and J are TRBV29-1 and TRBJ2-1; D might be TRBD1 (5 bases). Germline V lookup: CDR1 SQVTM, CDR2 ANQGSEA. V shed 7 bases and J shed 6 bases, with 10 bases lying between them. CDR3 length: 11 residues. CDR3 nucleotides: TGCAGCGCTGGACACGTCAATGAGCAGTTCTTC. This sequence encodes CSAGHVNEQFF.

This clone occurred once. CDR3: CSVGILAGPNTGELFF. CDR3 nucleotide sequence: TGCAGCGTTGGTATCCTAGCGGGACCGAACACCGGGGAGCTGTTTTTT. The chain carries TRBV29-1 and TRBJ2-2; 9 bases are shared with TRBD2. The V and J ends lost 4 bases and 0 bases, in that order; junction bases with no gene match: 6. CDR1 and CDR2 from the germline V gene are SQVTM and ANQGSEA. CDR3 length: 16 residues.

The chain has TRBV5-5 and TRBJ1-2; D remains ambiguous. V gave up 4 bases and J gave up 4 bases, with 11 bases separating them. The CDR3 totals 13 residues. The germline gives CDR1 SGHKS, CDR2 YYEKEE (reference sequence). In DNA form, the CDR3 reads TGTGCCAGCAGCCCCCATGGAGGCTATGGCTACACCTTC. It encodes CASSPHGGYGYTF.

The V call is TRBV6-1, the J call TRBJ1-5, with D perhaps matching TRBD1 (5 bases). CDR1 and CDR2 (germline): MNHNS, SASEGT. The V gene lost 8 bases and the J gene lost 10 bases, with 21 bases spanning the gap. The CDR3 loop spans 14 amino acids. Written as DNA, the CDR3 is TGTGCCAGCGTCATAGGGCAGGGAGTCACCCCCCAGCATTTT. As protein: CASVIGQGVTPQHF.

CDR3 sequence: CASSPPSELTQYF. The CDR3 nucleotides read TGTGCCAGCTCACCACCGTCCGAATTAACGCAGTATTTT. This rearrangement joins TRBV18 to TRBJ2-3, with D unresolved. The CDR3 extends over 13 amino acids. Trimming left V 0 bases short and J 9 bases short, with 10 bases between. Germline-derived CDR1 and CDR2 are KGHSH and LQKENI.

The chain combines TRBV11-3 with TRBJ2-2; weak D call: TRBD1 (5 bases). Germline loops: CDR1 SGHNT, CDR2 YENEEA. V lost 3 bases and J 0 bases, leaving 5 bases between the germline ends. This CDR3 comprises 14 residues. The CDR3 coding sequence is TGTGCCAGCAGCTTGACAGCGAACACCGGGGAGCTGTTTTTT. Protein product: CASSLTANTGELFF.

This chain connects TRBV10-3 to TRBJ2-1; tentatively, D is TRBD2 (5 bases). This CDR3 region has 11 residues. V was clipped by 6 bases and J by 5 bases, with 5 bases between them. CDR1 is ENHRY and CDR2 is SYGVKD in the germline V gene. CDR3 amino acids: CAIRRDNEQFF. The CDR3 bases are TGTGCCATCAGGCGGGACAATGAGCAGTTCTTC.

This clone was found a few times. CDR3 loop: CASSLAGDRGRGQPQHF. The CDR3 nucleotides are TGTGCCAGCAGCTTGGCCGGGGACAGGGGGCGGGGGCAGCCCCAGCATTTT. The genes are TRBV5-6 and TRBJ1-5; 12 bases line up with TRBD1. Unmatched junction bases numbered 8, after V lost 0 bases and J lost 7 bases. Per the germline V gene, CDR1 is SGHDT and CDR2 is YYEEEE. This CDR3 region has 17 residues.

V usage is TRBV28 and J usage is TRBJ2-7; possibly TRBD1 for D (6 bases). The CDR3 has 13 amino acids. From germline, CDR1 is MDHEN and CDR2 SYDVKM. Between the trimmed V and J ends, which lost 4 bases and 3 bases, there was a span of 10 bases. The CDR3 sequence is CASSSTGIYEQYF. CDR3 coding DNA: TGTGCCAGCAGTTCCACAGGGATCTACGAGCAGTACTTC.

Comment on this clone: The junction does not match germline at one end; this may be a read error. J is TRBJ2-2 and V is TRBV27; maybe TRBD1 (6 bases). CDR1 is MNHEY, CDR2 SMNVEV, per germline (reference sequence). This CDR3 is 17 amino acids long. The CDR3 DNA is TGTGCCAGCAGCTTATCTGGGACACCTCTCAACACCGGGGAGCTGTTTTTT. It is translated as CASSLSGTPLNTGELFF.

CDR3 region: CAIGLAGVNNEQFF. CDR3 nucleotide sequence: TGTGCCATCGGGCTAGCGGGAGTGAACAATGAGCAGTTCTTC. The chain has TRBV10-3 and TRBJ2-1; 10 bases agree with TRBD2. The CDR3 spans 14 residues. Germline CDR1 is ENHRY and CDR2 is SYGVKD. With 8 bases clipped from V and 5 bases from J, the junction kept 6 bases outside the gene matches.

The CDR3 reads CASSIPVGQPQHF. The CDR3 DNA follows: TGTGCCAGTAGTATACCGGTCGGTCAGCCCCAGCATTTT. The chain is built from TRBV19 and TRBJ1-5; D uncertain. This CDR3 comprises 13 residues. The germline CDR1 and CDR2 sequences are LNHDA and SQIVND (reference sequence). Trimming took off 2 bases at V and 6 bases at J, with 8 bases between the two ends. Variable domain in full (rest from reference TRBV19 and TRBJ1-5): DGGITQSPKYLFRKEGQNVTLSCEQNLNHDAMYWYRQDPGQGLRLIYYSQIVNDFQKGDIAEGYSVSREKKESFPLTVTSAQKNPTAFYLCASSIPVGQPQHFGDGTRLSIL.

The rearrangement joins TRBV10-3 to TRBJ1-3; D is unclear. The CDR3 loop spans 15 amino acids. The ends were cut back, 4 bases at V and 0 bases at J, with 10 bases in the middle. Per germline, CDR1 ENHRY and CDR2 SYGVKD. The CDR3 bases are TGTGCCATCAGTGGAACAGAATACTCTGGAAACACCATATATTTT. Its translation is CAISGTEYSGNTIYF.

The V call is TRBV4-3, the J call TRBJ1-2; 8 bases map to TRBD1. The V gene's germline CDR1 is LGHNA and CDR2 YSLEER. V lost 0 bases and J lost 1; bases outside the gene matches: 7. CDR3 size: 17 residues. The chain's CDR3 is CASSQEGQGGFNYGYTF. The CDR3 bases are TGCGCCAGCAGCCAAGAAGGACAGGGCGGGTTTAACTATGGCTACACCTTC.

The V gene is TRBV28, the J gene TRBJ1-4; 7 nucleotides align to TRBD1. This CDR3 spans 13 amino acids. Germline assignment: CDR1 MDHEN and CDR2 SYDVKM. Unmatched junction bases numbered 5, after V lost 5 bases and J lost 8 bases. CDR3 protein: CASSVGTAEKLFF. The CDR3 DNA sequence: TGTGCCAGCAGTGTCGGGACAGCCGAAAAACTGTTTTTT. Together with reference TRBV28 and TRBJ1-4, the CDR3 gives the full variable domain: DVKVTQSSRYLVKRTGEKVFLECVQDMDHENMFWYRQDPGLGLRLIYFSYDVKMKEKGDIPEGYSVSREKKERFSLILESASTNQTSMYLCASSVGTAEKLFFGSGTQLSVL.

This chain joins TRBV29-1 and TRBJ1-4; TRBD1 might be the D (6 bases). CDR1 is SQVTM, CDR2 ANQGSEA, per germline. The V gene lost 4 bases and the J gene lost 3 bases, with 9 bases spanning the gap. The CDR3 length is 13 residues. The CDR3 nucleotides read TGCAGCGTTGTGGGGGCTGCTAATGAAAAACTGTTTTTT. This translates into CSVVGAANEKLFF.

The chain joins TRBV2 to TRBJ2-5; the match to TRBD2 covers 8 bases. The CDR3 is 13 amino acids. V lost 7 bases to trimming and J lost 7 bases; unmatched junction nucleotides: 8. From germline, CDR1 is SNHLY and CDR2 FYNNEI. The CDR3 DNA follows: TGTGCCAGCAAACTAGCGGAGTCGGTGACCCAGTACTTC. The encoded protein is CASKLAESVTQYF.

The CDR3 spells CASSPTRASTDTQYF. CDR3 in DNA: TGTGCCAGCAGCCCGACTCGTGCGAGCACAGATACGCAGTATTTT. The chain recombines TRBV7-9 with TRBJ2-3; D remains ambiguous. The CDR3 spans 15 residues. Germline CDR1 SEHNR, CDR2 FQNEAQ (reference sequence). Trimming cost V 5 bases and J 0 bases, with 12 bases left between them.

The chain is built from TRBV20-1 and TRBJ1-1; D is possibly TRBD1 (6 bases). The CDR3 has 11 residues. With 3 bases removed from V and 10 bases from J, the gap between germline ends came to 12 bases. Germline V gives CDR1 DFQATT, CDR2 SNEGSKA (reference sequence). CDR3 region: CSASKIGGAFF. The DNA of the CDR3 is TGCAGTGCTAGTAAGATAGGGGGAGCTTTCTTT.

The rearrangement uses TRBV18 and TRBJ2-5; TRBD1 agrees at 7 bases. Trimming cost V 6 bases and J 4 bases; bases outside gene matches: 29. Germline V gene lookup returns CDR1 KGHSH and CDR2 LQKENI. The CDR3 extends over 21 amino acids. CDR3 in amino acids: CASSVMDSIGRGIQDGETQYF. In nucleotides, the CDR3 is TGTGCCAGCTCGGTCATGGATTCCATCGGCAGGGGGATCCAAGACGGAGAGACCCAGTACTTC. Full variable domain (outside the CDR3, taken from reference TRBV18 and TRBJ2-5): NAGVMQNPRHLVRRRGQEARLRCSPMKGHSHVYWYRQLPEEGLKFMVYLQKENIIDESGMPKERFSAEFPKEGPSILRIQQVVRGDSAAYFCASSVMDSIGRGIQDGETQYFGPGTRLLVL.